Below, 12 T cell receptor beta chains from the same sample are listed, as sequenced in a study of CD8 T cells in Susac syndrome. The RNA input was about 0.5 to 1 ug, and it was reverse transcribed with random hexamers. Via MiXCR, TCRdb re-called the immunoSEQ multiplex PCR reads, giving one row per CDR3 protein. The profile shows around 150,000 distinct CDR3 sequences, 90% to 95% of them singletons. Sequenced: CD4+ T cells from PBMCs. These receptors came from a human donor in good health.

The J gene is TRBJ1-1, the V gene TRBV29-1; no reliable D call. Germline values: CDR1 SQVTM, CDR2 ANQGSEA. Trimming removed 4 bases at V and 0 bases at J, with 9 bases between. CDR3 length: 13 residues. CDR3 loop: CSVAWGMNTEAFF. CDR3 in DNA: TGCAGCGTTGCGTGGGGAATGAACACTGAAGCTTTCTTT.

The rearrangement uses TRBV6-5 and TRBJ1-1, with D tentatively TRBD1 (6 bases). This CDR3 comprises 14 residues. V lost 7 bases to trimming and J lost 3 bases, with 15 bases between them. Per germline, CDR1 MNHEY and CDR2 SVGAGI. Written as DNA, the CDR3 is TGTGCCAGCACTAATACAGGGTGGGACACTGAAGCTTTCTTT. Translating it yields CASTNTGWDTEAFF.

This rearrangement joins TRBV7-9 to TRBJ1-6, with 11 bases that match TRBD1. The CDR3 totals 14 residues. Trimming took 4 bases from V and 10 from J; bases not matched to a gene: 3. Germline lookup yields CDR1 SEHNR and CDR2 FQNEAQ (reference sequence). The CDR3 spells CASSYGTGGSPLHF. The DNA of the CDR3 is TGTGCCAGCAGCTACGGGACAGGGGGATCACCCCTCCACTTT.

This rearrangement joins TRBV20-1 to TRBJ1-5; tentatively, D is TRBD1 (5 bases). With 4 bases removed from V and 0 bases from J, the gap between germline ends came to 7 bases. This CDR3 is built from 13 residues. Germline V lookup: CDR1 DFQATT, CDR2 SNEGSKA (reference sequence). CDR3 amino acids: CSAKTDSNQPQHF. The CDR3 DNA reads TGCAGTGCTAAGACAGATAGCAATCAGCCCCAGCATTTT.

The genes are TRBV3-1 and TRBJ2-2; tentatively, D is TRBD2 (6 bases). CDR1 and CDR2 (germline): LGHDT, YNNKEL (reference sequence). The CDR3 loop spans 15 amino acids. V gave up 2 bases and J gave up 4 bases, with 11 bases separating them. For the CDR3, the DNA is TGTGCCAGCAGCCAATCGGGACTCCCCACCGGGGAGCTGTTTTTT. This gives the protein CASSQSGLPTGELFF.

This chain links TRBV4-2 with TRBJ2-3; D remains ambiguous. The germline V gene has CDR1 LGHNA and CDR2 YNFKEQ. Trimming removed 0 bases from V and 4 bases from J, with 5 bases in between. The CDR3 totals 13 residues. The CDR3 nucleotides read TGTGCCAGCAGCCAAGACAGGTCAGATACGCAGTATTTT. Its translation: CASSQDRSDTQYF.

V and J are TRBV9 and TRBJ1-6; D is uncertain. Per the germline V gene, CDR1 is SGDLS and CDR2 is YYNGEE. The length of the CDR3 is 14 residues. Trimming stripped 4 bases from V and 7 bases from J, with 12 bases between. The DNA of the CDR3 is TGTGCCAGCAGCCCCGAGCTGGGAAATTCACCCCTCCACTTT. It encodes CASSPELGNSPLHF.

J is TRBJ1-1 and V is TRBV7-8; possibly TRBD1 for D (6 bases). The CDR3 sequence is 14 residues long. Germline V CDR1 and CDR2: SGHVS, FQNEAQ. Between the trimmed V and J ends, which lost 1 base and 7 bases, there was a span of 13 bases. The CDR3 DNA follows: TGTGCCAGCAGCTTAGACAGGGTCGAGGATGAAGCTTTCTTT. Translated: CASSLDRVEDEAFF.

The chain couples TRBV28 to TRBJ2-5, with D possibly being TRBD1 (5 bases). Trimming shortened V by 5 bases and J by 7 bases, and 20 bases separated the two germline ends. The CDR3 is 15 amino acids. Germline V gives CDR1 MDHEN, CDR2 SYDVKM. The CDR3 DNA follows: TGTGCCAGCAGTGCATCCATAGGGGAAAGGGGGACCCAGTACTTC. It specifies CASSASIGERGTQYF.

In DNA form, the CDR3 reads TGTGCCAGCAGCTCCGGGACTTACCCCTACGAGCAGTACTTC. It codes for CASSSGTYPYEQYF. The gene calls are TRBV12-3 or TRBV12-4 and TRBJ2-7; D may be TRBD2 (6 bases). The CDR3 is 14 amino acids. V lost 6 bases and J 2 bases, leaving 14 bases between the germline ends.

This chain connects TRBV7-3 to TRBJ1-2; 7 bases match TRBD1. Germline V gene sequence: CDR1 SGHTA, CDR2 FQGTGA. V shed 0 bases, J shed 7 bases, and the junction held 8 bases outside the gene matches. The CDR3 is 15 residues long. The CDR3 protein is CASSLTWRGLGGYTF. The CDR3, as DNA: TGTGCCAGCAGCTTAACCTGGAGGGGGCTCGGTGGCTACACCTTC. The full variable domain, completed using reference TRBV7-3 and TRBJ1-2, is GAGVSQTPSNKVTEKGKYVELRCDPISGHTALYWYRQSLGQGPEFLIYFQGTGAADDSGLPNDRFFAVRPEGSVSTLKIQRTERGDSAVYLCASSLTWRGLGGYTFGSGTRLTVV.

The chain recombines TRBV20-1 with TRBJ1-6; D remains ambiguous. V lost 5 bases and J lost 7, with 12 bases in between. CDR1 and CDR2 (germline): DFQATT, SNEGSKA (reference sequence). This CDR3 region has 13 residues. Here the CDR3 DNA reads TGCAGTGCTGTCGGACGGCCCAATTCACCCCTCCACTTT. This gives the protein CSAVGRPNSPLHF.